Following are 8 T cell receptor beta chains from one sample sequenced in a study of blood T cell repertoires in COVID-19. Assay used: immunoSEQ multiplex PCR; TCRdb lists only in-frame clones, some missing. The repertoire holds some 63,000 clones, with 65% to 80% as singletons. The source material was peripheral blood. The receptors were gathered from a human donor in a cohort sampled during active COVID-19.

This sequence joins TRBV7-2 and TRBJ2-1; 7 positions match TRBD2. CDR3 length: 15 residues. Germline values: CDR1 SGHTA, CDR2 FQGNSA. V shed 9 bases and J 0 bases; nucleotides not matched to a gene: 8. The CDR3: CASSKAGSSYNEQFF. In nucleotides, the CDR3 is TGTGCCAGTTCAAAAGCGGGGAGCTCCTACAATGAGCAGTTCTTC.

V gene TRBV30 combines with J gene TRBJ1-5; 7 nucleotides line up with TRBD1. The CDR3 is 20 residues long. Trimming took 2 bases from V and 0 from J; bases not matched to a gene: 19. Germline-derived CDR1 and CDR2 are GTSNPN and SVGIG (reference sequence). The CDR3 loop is CAWSMHPGTAGDYSNQPQHF. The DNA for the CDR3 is TGTGCCTGGAGTATGCATCCCGGGACAGCCGGCGACTATAGCAATCAGCCCCAGCATTTT.

CDR3 nucleotides: TGTGCCAGCAGCACTGGGGACTACCTAGACTACAATGAGCAGTTCTTC. This translates into CASSTGDYLDYNEQFF. The chain joins TRBV9 to TRBJ2-1, with 7 bases matching TRBD2. V lost 4 bases, J lost 3 bases, and 10 bases stayed unmatched. CDR1 and CDR2 from the germline V gene are SGDLS and YYNGEE. This CDR3 spans 16 amino acids. The variable domain in full, completed from reference TRBV9 and TRBJ2-1, reads DSGVTQTPKHLITATGQRVTLRCSPRSGDLSVYWYQQSLDQGLQFLIQYYNGEERAKGNILERFSAQQFPDLHSELNLSSLELGDSALYFCASSTGDYLDYNEQFFGPGTRLTVL.

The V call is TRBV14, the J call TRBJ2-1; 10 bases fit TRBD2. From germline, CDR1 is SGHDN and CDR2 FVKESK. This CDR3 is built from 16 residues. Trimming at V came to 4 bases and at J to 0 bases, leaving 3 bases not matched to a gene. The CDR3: CASSLSSGSSYNEQFF. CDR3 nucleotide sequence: TGTGCCAGCAGCCTTTCTAGCGGGAGCTCCTACAATGAGCAGTTCTTC.

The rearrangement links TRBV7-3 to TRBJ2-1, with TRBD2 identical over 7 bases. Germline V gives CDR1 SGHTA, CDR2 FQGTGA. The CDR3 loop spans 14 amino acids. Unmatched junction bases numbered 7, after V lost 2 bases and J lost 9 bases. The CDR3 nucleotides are TGTGCCAGCAGCTTAGGGGTAGCGGGCGGTGAGCAGTTCTTC. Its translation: CASSLGVAGGEQFF.

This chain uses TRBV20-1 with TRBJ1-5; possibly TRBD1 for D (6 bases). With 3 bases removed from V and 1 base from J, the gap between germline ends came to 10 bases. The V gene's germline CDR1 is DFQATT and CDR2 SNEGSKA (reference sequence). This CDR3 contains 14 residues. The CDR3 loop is CSASRDISNQPQHF. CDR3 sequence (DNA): TGCAGTGCTAGTCGGGACATCAGCAATCAGCCCCAGCATTTT.

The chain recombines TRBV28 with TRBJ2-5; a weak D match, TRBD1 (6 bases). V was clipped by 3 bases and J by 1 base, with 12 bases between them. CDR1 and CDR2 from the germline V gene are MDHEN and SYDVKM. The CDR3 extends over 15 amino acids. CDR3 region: CASSFAGAGQETQYF. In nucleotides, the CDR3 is TGTGCCAGCAGTTTTGCAGGGGCCGGCCAAGAGACCCAGTACTTC.

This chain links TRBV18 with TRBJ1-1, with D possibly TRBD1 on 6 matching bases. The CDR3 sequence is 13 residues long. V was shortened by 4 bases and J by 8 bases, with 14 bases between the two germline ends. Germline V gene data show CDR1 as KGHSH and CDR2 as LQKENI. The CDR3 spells CASSRSGAQEAFF. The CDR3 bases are TGTGCCAGCTCACGATCAGGGGCTCAGGAAGCTTTCTTT.